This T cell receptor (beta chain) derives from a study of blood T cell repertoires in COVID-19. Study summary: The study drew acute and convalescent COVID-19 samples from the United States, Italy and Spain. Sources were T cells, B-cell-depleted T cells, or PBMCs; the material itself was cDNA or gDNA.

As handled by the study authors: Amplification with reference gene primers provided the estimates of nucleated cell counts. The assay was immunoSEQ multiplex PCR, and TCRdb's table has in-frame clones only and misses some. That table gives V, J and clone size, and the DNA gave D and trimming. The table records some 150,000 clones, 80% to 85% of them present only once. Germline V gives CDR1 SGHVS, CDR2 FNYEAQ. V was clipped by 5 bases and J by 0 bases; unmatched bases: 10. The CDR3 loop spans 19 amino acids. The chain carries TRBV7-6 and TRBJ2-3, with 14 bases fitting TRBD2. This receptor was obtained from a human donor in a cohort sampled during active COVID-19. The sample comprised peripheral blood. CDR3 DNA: TGTGCCAGCAGCACCGGACTAGCGGGGGGCCCGCTTAGCACAGATACGCAGTATTTT. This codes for CASSTGLAGGPLSTDTQYF.